The sequence of this TCR beta chain was determined in a study of cytomegalovirus exposure and HLA in healthy donors. The PCR was carried out with 60 Vbeta primers and 13 Jbeta primers. Profiling relied on immunoSEQ multiplex PCR, and the TCRdb table lists in-frame clones only, not all of them. The table lists tens of thousands of clones, roughly 67% of them singletons, with roughly 5.5% in the top ten. The TCR sequence derives from a man in his fifties or sixties in good health and CMV-seronegative. Input material: PBMCs.

The CDR3 protein is CAISESLASGGDAGANVLTF. CDR3 DNA: TGTGCCATCAGTGAGTCGTTGGCTAGCGGGGGGGATGCTGGGGCCAACGTCCTGACTTTC. V and J are TRBV10-3 and TRBJ2-6, with TRBD2 matching over 12 bases. CDR3 length: 20 residues. The J segment lost 2 bases and the V segment lost 0 bases, leaving 8 bases of the junction unmatched. The germline V gene encodes CDR1 ENHRY and CDR2 SYGVKD.